This T cell receptor beta chain was identified in a study of technical replicates of blood from a handful of donors. The J segment lost 3 bases and the V segment lost 3 bases, leaving 6 bases of the junction unmatched. This CDR3 is 16 amino acids long. The protocol was immunoSEQ multiplex PCR, while the TCRdb copy is restricted to in-frame clones and leaves out a portion. This sample has about 90,000 clones, with approximately 94% found just once. The source is a human donor in good health. The sequenced material came from T cells isolated from PBMCs. V usage is TRBV5-7 and J usage is TRBJ2-1; 10 bases agree with TRBD2. TRBV5-7 is given ORF status, its function remaining uncertain. DNA for the CDR3: TGTGCCAGCAGCTCACCGGGACTAGCGAGCTACAATGAGCAGTTCTTC. Translation gives CASSSPGLASYNEQFF.